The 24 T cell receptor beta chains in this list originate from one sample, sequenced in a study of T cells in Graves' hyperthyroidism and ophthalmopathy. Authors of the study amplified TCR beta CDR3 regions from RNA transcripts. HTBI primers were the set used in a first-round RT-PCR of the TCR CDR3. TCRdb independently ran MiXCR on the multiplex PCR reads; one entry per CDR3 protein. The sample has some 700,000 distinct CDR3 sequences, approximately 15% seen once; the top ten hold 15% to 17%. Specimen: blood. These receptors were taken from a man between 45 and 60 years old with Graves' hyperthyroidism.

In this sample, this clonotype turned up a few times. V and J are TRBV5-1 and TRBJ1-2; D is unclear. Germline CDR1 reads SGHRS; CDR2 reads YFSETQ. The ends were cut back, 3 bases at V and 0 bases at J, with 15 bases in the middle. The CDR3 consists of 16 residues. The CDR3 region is CASSSSGNYANYGYTF. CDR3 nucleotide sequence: TGCGCCAGCAGCTCAAGCGGGAACTACGCTAACTATGGCTACACCTTC. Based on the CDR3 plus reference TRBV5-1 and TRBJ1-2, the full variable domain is KAGVTQTPRYLIKTRGQQVTLSCSPISGHRSVSWYQQTPGQGLQFLFEYFSETQRNKGNFPGRFSGRQFSNSRSEMNVSTLELGDSALYLCASSSSGNYANYGYTFGSGTRLTVV.

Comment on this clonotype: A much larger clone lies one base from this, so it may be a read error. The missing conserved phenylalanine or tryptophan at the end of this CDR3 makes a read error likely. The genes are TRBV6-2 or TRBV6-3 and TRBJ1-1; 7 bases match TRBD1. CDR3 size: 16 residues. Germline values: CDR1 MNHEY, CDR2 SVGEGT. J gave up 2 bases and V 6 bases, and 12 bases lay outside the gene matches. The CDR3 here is CASRNRDRGLNTEAFV. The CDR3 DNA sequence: TGTGCCAGCAGAAACCGGGACAGAGGACTTAACACTGAAGCTTTCGTT.

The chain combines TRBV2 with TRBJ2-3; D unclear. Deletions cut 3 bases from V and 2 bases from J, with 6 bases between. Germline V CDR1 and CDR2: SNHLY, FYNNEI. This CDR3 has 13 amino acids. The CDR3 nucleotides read TGTGCCAGCAGTGAGGTGGCCACAGATACGCAGTATTTT. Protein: CASSEVATDTQYF.

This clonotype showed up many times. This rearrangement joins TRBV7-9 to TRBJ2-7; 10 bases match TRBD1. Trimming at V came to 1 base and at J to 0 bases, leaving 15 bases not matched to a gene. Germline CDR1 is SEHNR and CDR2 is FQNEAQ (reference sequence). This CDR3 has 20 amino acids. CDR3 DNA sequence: TGTGCCAGCAGCTTAGTATATGGGAAGGGGGGACAGGGGCCCTCCTACGAGCAGTACTTC. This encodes CASSLVYGKGGQGPSYEQYF.

The CDR3 here is CATSRGDRDYGYTF. CDR3 DNA: TGTGCCACCAGCAGAGGGGACCGGGATTATGGCTACACCTTC. The chain joins TRBV15 to TRBJ1-2, with D tentatively TRBD1 (5 bases). Germline assignment: CDR1 LNHNV and CDR2 YYDKDF (reference sequence). This CDR3 has 14 amino acids. Trimming shortened V by 1 base and J by 5 bases, and 11 bases separated the two germline ends.

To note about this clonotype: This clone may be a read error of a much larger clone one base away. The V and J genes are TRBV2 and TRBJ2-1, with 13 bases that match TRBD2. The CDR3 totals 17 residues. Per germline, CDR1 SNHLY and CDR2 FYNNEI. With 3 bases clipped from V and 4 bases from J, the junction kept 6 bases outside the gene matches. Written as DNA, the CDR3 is TGTGCCAGCAGTGATAATCGACTAGCGGGAGGTTACAATGAGCAGTTCTTC. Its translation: CASSDNRLAGGYNEQFF.

CDR3 sequence reads: CASSHTSGNQPQHF. DNA of the CDR3: TGTGCCAGTAGCCATACCAGCGGGAATCAGCCCCAGCATTTT. This chain uses TRBV19 with TRBJ1-5; D gene uncertain. Trimming removed 6 bases at V and 4 bases at J, with 13 bases between. The germline gives CDR1 LNHDA, CDR2 SQIVND (reference sequence). This CDR3 comprises 14 residues.

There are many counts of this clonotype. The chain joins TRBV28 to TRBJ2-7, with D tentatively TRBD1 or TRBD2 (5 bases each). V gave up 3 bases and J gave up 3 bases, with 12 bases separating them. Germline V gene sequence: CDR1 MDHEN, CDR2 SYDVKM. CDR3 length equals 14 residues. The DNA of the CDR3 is TGTGCCAGCAGTTTCAGAGGGGCCCTCTACGAGCAGTACTTC. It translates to CASSFRGALYEQYF.

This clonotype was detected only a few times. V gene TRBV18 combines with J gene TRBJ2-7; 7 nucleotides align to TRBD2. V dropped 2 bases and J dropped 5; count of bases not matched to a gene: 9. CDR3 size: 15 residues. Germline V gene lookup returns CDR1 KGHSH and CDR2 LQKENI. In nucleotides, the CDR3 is TGTGCCAGCTCACCATGGGCGGGAGCATCTCACGAGCAGTACTTC. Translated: CASSPWAGASHEQYF.

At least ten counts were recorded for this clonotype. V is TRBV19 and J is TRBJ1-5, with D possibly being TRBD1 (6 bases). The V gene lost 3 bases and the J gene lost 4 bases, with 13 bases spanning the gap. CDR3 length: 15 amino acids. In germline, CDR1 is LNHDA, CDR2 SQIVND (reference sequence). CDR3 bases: TGTGCCAGTAGTATGGGCACAGGGTGGAATCAGCCCCAGCATTTT. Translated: CASSMGTGWNQPQHF.

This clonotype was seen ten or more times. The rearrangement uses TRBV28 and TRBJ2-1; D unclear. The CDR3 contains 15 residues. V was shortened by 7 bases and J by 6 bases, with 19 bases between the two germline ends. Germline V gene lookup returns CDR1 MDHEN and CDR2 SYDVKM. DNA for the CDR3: TGTGCCAGCACCAGATGGAGCAGTTATCGCAATGAGCAGTTCTTC. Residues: CASTRWSSYRNEQFF.

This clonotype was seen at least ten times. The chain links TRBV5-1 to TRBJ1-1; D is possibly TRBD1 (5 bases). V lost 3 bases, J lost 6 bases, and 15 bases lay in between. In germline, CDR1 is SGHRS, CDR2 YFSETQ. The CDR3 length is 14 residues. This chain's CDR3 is CASSSGDGRAEAFF. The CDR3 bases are TGCGCCAGCAGCTCGGGGGACGGGCGGGCTGAAGCTTTCTTT.

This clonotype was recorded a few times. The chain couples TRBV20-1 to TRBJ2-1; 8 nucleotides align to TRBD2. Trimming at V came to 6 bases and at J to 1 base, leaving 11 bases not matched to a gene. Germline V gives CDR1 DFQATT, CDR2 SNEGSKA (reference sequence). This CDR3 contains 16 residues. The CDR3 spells CSAPQSSGLSYNEQFF. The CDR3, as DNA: TGCAGTGCACCCCAATCTAGCGGGTTATCCTACAATGAGCAGTTCTTC.

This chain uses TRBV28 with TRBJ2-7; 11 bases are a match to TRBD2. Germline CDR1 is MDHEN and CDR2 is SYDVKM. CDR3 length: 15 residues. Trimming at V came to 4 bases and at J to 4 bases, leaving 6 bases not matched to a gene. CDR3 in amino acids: CASSSPTSGTYEQYF. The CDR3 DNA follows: TGTGCCAGCAGTTCTCCGACTAGCGGGACGTACGAGCAGTACTTC.

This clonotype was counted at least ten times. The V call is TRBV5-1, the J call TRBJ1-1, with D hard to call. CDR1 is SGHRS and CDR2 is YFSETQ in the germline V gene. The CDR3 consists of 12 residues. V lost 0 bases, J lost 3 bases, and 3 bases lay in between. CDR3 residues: CASSLADTEAFF. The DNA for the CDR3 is TGCGCCAGCAGCTTGGCGGACACTGAAGCTTTCTTT.

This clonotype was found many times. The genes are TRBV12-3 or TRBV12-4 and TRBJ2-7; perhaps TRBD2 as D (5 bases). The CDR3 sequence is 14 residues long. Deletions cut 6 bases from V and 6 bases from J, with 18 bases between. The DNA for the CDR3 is TGTGCCAGCAGCCCTTCGGACTGGAGGATCGAGCAGTACTTC. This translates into CASSPSDWRIEQYF.

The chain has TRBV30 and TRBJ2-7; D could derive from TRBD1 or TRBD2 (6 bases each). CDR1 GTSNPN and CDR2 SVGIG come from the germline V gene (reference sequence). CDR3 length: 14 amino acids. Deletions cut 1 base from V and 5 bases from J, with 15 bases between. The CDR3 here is CAWSDSPGADEQYF. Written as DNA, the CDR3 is TGTGCCTGGAGTGATAGTCCGGGGGCGGACGAGCAGTACTTC.

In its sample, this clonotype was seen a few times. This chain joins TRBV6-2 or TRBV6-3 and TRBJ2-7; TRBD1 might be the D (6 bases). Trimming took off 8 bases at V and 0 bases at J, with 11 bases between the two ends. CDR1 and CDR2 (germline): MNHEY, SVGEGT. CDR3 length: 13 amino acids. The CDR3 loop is CASRQGSSYEQYF. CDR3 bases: TGTGCCAGCCGCCAGGGGAGCTCCTACGAGCAGTACTTC.

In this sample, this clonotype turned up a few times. This CDR3 is CASRGARAKNIQYF. The CDR3 DNA is TGTGCCTCACGTGGGGCAAGAGCCAAAAACATTCAGTACTTC. J is TRBJ2-4 and V is TRBV6-2 or TRBV6-3; possibly TRBD1 for D (5 bases). V was pared by 11 bases and J by 0 bases, with 14 bases between. There are 14 residues in the CDR3. Germline V gives CDR1 MNHEY, CDR2 SVGEGT.

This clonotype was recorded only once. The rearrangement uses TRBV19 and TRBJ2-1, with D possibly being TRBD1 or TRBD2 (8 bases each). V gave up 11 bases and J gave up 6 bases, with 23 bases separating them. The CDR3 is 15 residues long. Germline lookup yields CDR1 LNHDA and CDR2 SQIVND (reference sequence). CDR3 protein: CAAGGRSGSCNEQFF. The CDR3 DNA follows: TGTGCCGCAGGGGGCCGGAGCGGGAGCTGCAATGAGCAGTTCTTC.

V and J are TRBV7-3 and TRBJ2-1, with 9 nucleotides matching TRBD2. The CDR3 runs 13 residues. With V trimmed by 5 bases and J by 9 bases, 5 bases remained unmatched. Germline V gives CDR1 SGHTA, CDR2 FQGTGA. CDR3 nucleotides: TGTGCCAGCAGCGAACTAGCGGGTGTTGAGCAGTTCTTC. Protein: CASSELAGVEQFF.

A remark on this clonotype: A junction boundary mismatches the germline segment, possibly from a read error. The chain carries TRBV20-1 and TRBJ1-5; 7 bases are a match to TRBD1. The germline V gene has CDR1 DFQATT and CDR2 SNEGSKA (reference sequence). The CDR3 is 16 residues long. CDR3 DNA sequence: TGCAATGCTTTCCAACAGGGGAGGGGAAGCAATCAGCCCCAGCATTTT. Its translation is CNAFQQGRGSNQPQHF.

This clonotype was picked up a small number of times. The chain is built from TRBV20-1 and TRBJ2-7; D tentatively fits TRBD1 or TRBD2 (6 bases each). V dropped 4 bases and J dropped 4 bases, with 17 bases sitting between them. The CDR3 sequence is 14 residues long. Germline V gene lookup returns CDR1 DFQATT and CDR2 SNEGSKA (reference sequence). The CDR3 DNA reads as TGCAGTGCTATCGATCCCCAGGGGAGGTACGAGCAGTACTTC. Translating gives CSAIDPQGRYEQYF.

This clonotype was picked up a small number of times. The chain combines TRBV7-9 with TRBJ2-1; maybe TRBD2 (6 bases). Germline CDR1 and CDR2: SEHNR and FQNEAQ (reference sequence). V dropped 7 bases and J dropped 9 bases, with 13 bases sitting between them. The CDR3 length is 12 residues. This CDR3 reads CASNGEAIEQFF. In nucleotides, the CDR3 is TGTGCCAGCAACGGGGAGGCAATTGAGCAGTTCTTC. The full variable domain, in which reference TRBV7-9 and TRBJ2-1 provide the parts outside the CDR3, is DTGVSQNPRHKITKRGQNVTFRCDPISEHNRLYWYRQTLGQGPEFLTYFQNEAQLEKSRLLSDRFSAERPKGSFSTLEIQRTEQGDSAMYLCASNGEAIEQFFGPGTRLTVL.